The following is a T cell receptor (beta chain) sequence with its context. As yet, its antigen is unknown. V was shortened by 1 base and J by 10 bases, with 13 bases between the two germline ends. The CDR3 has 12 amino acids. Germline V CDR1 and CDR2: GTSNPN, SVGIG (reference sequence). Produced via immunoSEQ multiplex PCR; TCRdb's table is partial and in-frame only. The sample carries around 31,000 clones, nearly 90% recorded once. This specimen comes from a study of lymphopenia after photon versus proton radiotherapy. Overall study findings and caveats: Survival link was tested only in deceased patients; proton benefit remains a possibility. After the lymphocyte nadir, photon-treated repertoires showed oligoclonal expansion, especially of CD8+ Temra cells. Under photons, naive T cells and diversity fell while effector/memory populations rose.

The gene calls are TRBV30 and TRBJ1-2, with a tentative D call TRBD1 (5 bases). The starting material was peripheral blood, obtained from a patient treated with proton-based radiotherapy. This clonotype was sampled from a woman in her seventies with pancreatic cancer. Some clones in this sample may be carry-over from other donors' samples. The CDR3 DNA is TGTGCCTGGAGTGCCCAGGGTTCCTACTACACCTTC. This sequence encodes CAWSAQGSYYTF.